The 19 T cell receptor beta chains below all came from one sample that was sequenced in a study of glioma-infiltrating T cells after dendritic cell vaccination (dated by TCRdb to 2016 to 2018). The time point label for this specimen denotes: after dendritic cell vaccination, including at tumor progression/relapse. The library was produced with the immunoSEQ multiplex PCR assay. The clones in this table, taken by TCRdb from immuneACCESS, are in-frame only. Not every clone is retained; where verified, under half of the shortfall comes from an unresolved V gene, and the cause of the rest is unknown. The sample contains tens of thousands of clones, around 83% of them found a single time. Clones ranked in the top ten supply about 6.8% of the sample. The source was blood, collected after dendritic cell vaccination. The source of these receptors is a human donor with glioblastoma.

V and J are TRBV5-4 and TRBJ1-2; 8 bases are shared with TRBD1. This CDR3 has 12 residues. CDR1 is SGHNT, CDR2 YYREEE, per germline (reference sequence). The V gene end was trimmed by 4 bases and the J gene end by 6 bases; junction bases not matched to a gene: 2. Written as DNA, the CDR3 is TGTGCCAGCAGCGCGACAGGGGATGGCTACACCTTC. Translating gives CASSATGDGYTF.

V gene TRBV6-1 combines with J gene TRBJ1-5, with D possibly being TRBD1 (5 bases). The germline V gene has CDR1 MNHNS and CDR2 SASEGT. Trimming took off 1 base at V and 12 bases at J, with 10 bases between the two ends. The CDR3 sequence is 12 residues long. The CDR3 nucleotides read TGTGCCAGCAGTGAAGAATGGGGCCACCAGCATTTT. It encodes CASSEEWGHQHF.

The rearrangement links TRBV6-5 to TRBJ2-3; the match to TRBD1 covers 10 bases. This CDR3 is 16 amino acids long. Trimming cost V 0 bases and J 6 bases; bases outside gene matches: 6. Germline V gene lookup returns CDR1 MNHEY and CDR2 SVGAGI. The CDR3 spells CASSYSRDRGYDTQYF. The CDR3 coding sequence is TGTGCCAGCAGTTACTCGAGGGACAGGGGATATGATACGCAGTATTTT.

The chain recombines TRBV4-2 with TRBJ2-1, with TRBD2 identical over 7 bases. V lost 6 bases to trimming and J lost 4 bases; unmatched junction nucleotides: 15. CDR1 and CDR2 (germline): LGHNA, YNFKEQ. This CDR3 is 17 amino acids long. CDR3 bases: TGTGCCAGCAGACTCCAAGACCTGGCTAGCGGATACAATGAGCAGTTCTTC. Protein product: CASRLQDLASGYNEQFF.

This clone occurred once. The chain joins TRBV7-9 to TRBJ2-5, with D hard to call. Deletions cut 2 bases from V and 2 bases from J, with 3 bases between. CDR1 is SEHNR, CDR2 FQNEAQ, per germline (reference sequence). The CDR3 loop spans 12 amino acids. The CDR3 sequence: CASSLRQETQYF. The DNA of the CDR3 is TGTGCCAGCAGCTTACGGCAAGAGACCCAGTACTTC.

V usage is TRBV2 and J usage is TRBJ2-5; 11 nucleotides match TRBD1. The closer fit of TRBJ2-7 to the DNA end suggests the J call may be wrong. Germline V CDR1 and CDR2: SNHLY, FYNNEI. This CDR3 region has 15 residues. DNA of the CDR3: TGTGCCAGCAGTCACGTCTTGGGACAGGGGGACGAGCAGTACTTC. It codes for CASSHVLGQGDEQYF.

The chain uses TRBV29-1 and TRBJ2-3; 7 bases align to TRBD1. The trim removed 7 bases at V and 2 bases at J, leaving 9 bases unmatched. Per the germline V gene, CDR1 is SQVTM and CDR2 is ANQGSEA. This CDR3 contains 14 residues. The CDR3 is CSGGPTGPTDTQYF. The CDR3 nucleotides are TGCAGCGGGGGACCGACAGGGCCCACAGATACGCAGTATTTT.

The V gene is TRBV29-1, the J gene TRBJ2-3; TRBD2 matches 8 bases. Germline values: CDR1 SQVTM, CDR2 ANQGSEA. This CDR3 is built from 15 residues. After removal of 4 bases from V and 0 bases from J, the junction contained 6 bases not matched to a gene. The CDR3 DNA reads TGCAGCGTTGCCTGGCGGGGGGCTAGCACAGATACGCAGTATTTT. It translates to CSVAWRGASTDTQYF.

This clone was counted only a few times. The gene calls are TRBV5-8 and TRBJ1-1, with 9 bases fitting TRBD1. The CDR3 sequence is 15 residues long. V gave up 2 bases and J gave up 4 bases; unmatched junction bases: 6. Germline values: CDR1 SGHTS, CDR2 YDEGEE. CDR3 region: CASSFGDRDFTEAFF. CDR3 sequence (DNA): TGTGCCAGCAGCTTCGGGGACAGGGATTTCACTGAAGCTTTCTTT.

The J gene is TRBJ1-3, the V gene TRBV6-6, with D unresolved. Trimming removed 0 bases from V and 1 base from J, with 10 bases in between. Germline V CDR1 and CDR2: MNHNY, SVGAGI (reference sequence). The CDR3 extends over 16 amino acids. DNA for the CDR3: TGTGCCAGCAGTTACTCCGGGGATGGGTCTGGAAACACCATATATTTT. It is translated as CASSYSGDGSGNTIYF.

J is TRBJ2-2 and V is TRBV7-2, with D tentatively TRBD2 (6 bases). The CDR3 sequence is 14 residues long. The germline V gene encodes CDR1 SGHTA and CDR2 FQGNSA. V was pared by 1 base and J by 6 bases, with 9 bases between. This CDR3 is CASSLGRGSGELFF. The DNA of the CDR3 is TGTGCCAGCAGCTTAGGGCGGGGCTCCGGGGAGCTGTTTTTT.

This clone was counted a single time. For the CDR3, the DNA is TGTGCCAGCAGTGGCTATTCGATCTATGGCTACACCTTC. It encodes CASSGYSIYGYTF. The V gene is TRBV2, the J gene TRBJ1-2, with no clear D. V gave up 4 bases and J gave up 4 bases, with 10 bases separating them. This CDR3 is 13 amino acids long. Per the germline V gene, CDR1 is SNHLY and CDR2 is FYNNEI.

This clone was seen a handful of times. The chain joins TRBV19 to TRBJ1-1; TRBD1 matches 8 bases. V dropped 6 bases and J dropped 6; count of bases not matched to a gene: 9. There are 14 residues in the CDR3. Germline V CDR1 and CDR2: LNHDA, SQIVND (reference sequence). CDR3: CASSQTGGIPEAFF. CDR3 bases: TGTGCCAGTAGCCAAACAGGGGGAATCCCTGAAGCTTTCTTT.

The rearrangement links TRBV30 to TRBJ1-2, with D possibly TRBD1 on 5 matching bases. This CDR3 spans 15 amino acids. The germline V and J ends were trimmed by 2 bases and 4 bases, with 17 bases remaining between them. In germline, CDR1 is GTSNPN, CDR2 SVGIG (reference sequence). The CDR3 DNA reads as TGTGCCTGGAGTCCGGGCCATCCGGGGGGCTATGGCTACACCTTC. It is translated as CAWSPGHPGGYGYTF.

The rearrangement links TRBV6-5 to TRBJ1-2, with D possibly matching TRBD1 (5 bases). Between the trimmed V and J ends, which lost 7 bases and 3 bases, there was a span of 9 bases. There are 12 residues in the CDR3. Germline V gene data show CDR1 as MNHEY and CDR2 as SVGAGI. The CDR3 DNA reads TGTGCCAGCACGGGCAGGGACTATGGCTACACCTTC. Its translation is CASTGRDYGYTF.

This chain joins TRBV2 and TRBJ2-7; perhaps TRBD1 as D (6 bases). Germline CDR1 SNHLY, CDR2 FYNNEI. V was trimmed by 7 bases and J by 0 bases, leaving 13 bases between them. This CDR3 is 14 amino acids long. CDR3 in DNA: TGTGCCAGCAAAGGGGGAACAAGCTCCTACGAGCAGTACTTC. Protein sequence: CASKGGTSSYEQYF.

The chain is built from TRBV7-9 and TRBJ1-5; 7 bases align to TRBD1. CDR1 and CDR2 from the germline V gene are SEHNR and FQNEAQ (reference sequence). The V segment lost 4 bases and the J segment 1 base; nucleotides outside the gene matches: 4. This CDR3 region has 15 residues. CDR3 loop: CASSSSDRSNQPQHF. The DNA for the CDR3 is TGTGCCAGCAGCTCCTCGGACAGGAGCAATCAGCCCCAGCATTTT.

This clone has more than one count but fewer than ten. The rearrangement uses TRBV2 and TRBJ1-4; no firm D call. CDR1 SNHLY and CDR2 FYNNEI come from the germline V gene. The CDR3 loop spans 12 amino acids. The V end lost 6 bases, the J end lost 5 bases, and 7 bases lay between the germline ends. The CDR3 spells CASRTRNEKLFF. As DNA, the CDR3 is TGTGCCAGCAGGACAAGGAATGAAAAACTGTTTTTT.

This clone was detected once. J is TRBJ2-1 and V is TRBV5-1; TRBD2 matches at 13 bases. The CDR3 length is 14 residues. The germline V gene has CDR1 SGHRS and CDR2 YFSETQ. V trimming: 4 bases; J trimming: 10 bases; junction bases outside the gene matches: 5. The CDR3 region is CASSLTSGGFEQFF. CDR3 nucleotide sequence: TGCGCCAGCAGCCTGACTAGCGGGGGGTTCGAGCAGTTCTTC.